This record covers a single T cell receptor beta chain. Its antigen target is currently unknown. Per-base quality was not reported, and no clone a single base away is much larger than it. At diagnosis, tumor, uninvolved tumor-adjacent lung and peripheral blood were collected and then preserved as a mix of FFPE and fresh-frozen material. Blood samples were analyzed as peripheral blood mononuclear cells for TCR repertoire profiling. V is trimmed back by 9 bases and J by 0 bases, and the junction contains 14 bases that no gene match accounts for. Taken from cysteine to phenylalanine, the CDR3 has 17 residues. CDR3 DNA is the only sequence kept; it has 51 bases, read in frame from the first base. In the germline V gene (reference sequence), CDR1 corresponds to LNHNV and CDR2 to YYDKDF. This entry comes from a study of T cells in localized non-small cell lung cancer (dated by TCRdb to about 2020). Regarding the study in general: Comparing tumors with uninvolved tumor-adjacent lungs, the study looked at the T cell repertoires of roughly 250 patients with early-stage NSCLC. Of the NSCLC patients, 129 were male and 85 to 110 were female, and the mean age was about 69 years. The cohort comprised approximately 240 treatment-naïve NSCLC patients with resected, localized lung tumors.

The immunoSEQ Assay was used to sequence TCR beta CDR3 regions from DNA. Under the source paper's analysis protocol: To compute T cell density, TCR beta template counts were normalized to usable DNA, which was estimated by amplifying housekeeping genes. Richness was estimated with the preseqR package, extrapolating to 400,000 templates for PBMC samples and 120,000 templates for tissue samples. Clonality was defined as one minus Pielou's evenness. Tissue-enriched TCRs were identified by differential abundance testing using productive amino-acid clonotypes, minimum total count 5 and alpha 0.1. The Jaccard Index and the Morisita Overlap Index were used to quantify repertoire overlap between compartments. GLIPH grouped TCR beta CDR3s together with public tetramer-defined viral CDR3s, and a viral motif had to include at least three viral sequences and also show V-gene enrichment. TCRdb retrieved this table from immuneACCESS and kept in-frame rearrangements only. Not all clones are present; in checked studies, unresolved V genes account for under half, and no reason is known for the remainder. V, J and clone size reflect that table, while D and trimming were determined from the DNA. The sample table lists over 40,000 clones, roughly 90% of them with a count of one. Roughly 2.6% of the sample rests with the top ten.

What the study reported, not specific to this receptor: The highest T cell clonality was observed in uninvolved tumor-adjacent lung, where clonality exceeded that of tumor, suggesting that antigenic responses were more focused in uninvolved tumor-adjacent lung. Longer overall survival was associated with higher blood T cell density, whereas shorter survival was associated with higher adjacent-lung clonality. A median of approximately 53 of the top 100 tumor clones turned up in the paired uninvolved adjacent lung, and roughly 30 of those clones also ranked among the top 100 of that same adjacent lung. Multi-region tumor sequencing was not performed, so intratumor heterogeneity could not be excluded. Because of the exploratory design, TCR variables were selected using unadjusted p-values without false-discovery rate correction.

The specimen was peripheral blood, collected before any cancer treatment. This chain joins TRBV15 to TRBJ2-4; 7 middle bases align to TRBD2. The receptor was isolated from an older female donor with stage I squamous cell lung carcinoma. In nucleotides, the sequence is TGTGCCACGAGCTCACCGGGAGGAAATCTAGCCAAAAACATTCAGTACTTC. Its protein product is CATSSPGGNLAKNIQYF.